This TCR beta chain derives from a study of shared clonotypes between healthy human individuals. Study details: The study used three CD4 naive, three CD4 memory, two CD8 naive and one CD8 memory plate per donor. Findings and caveats of the study: Shared clonotypes: roughly 4.7% naive CD4, roughly 3.8% naive CD8, about 2.5% memory CD4, over 0.3% memory CD8.

The germline gives CDR1 LNHDA, CDR2 SQIVND (reference sequence). V lost 3 bases to trimming and J lost 6 bases, with 14 bases between them. The CDR3 sequence is 14 residues long. About 30,000 T cell genomes, or approximately 200 ng DNA, went into the sorted-subset replicate PCRs. Sequencing was performed with immunoSEQ multiplex PCR; in TCRdb, only in-frame clones are kept and a portion is missing. This table has under 550,000 clones, less than 96% appearing once. Details on this clone: Its antigen remains unidentified.

The sequencing sample was made of naive CD4+ T cells sorted from blood. Subset specified: CD45RA+ positively selected. V gene TRBV19 combines with J gene TRBJ1-2, with TRBD1 as a possible D gene (6 bases). The sequence was obtained from a woman aged 25 to 39 in good health. The CDR3 sequence: CASSIGGRGNGYTF. CDR3 nucleotides: TGTGCCAGTAGTATCGGGGGGCGCGGCAATGGCTACACCTTC.